The 24 T cell receptor beta chains listed next were all sequenced from one sample in a study of blood T cell repertoires in COVID-19. Generated by immunoSEQ multiplex PCR, the TCRdb table keeps only in-frame clones and is missing some. The sample contains under 250,000 clones, almost 85% of which appear only once. The sample taken for sequencing was peripheral blood. These receptor sequences come from a woman in her forties with acute or convalescent COVID-19.

The rearrangement uses TRBV4-1 and TRBJ2-1, with TRBD2 matching 10 bases. Germline lookup yields CDR1 MGHRA and CDR2 YSYEKL. The CDR3 is 16 amino acids. With 3 bases clipped from V and 7 bases from J, the junction kept 9 bases outside the gene matches. Here the CDR3 DNA reads TGCGCCAGCAGCCACCTAGCGGGAGAAGGGGTTAATGAGCAGTTCTTC. This gives the protein CASSHLAGEGVNEQFF.

The J gene is TRBJ2-7, the V gene TRBV4-3; D may be TRBD2 (6 bases). V lost 4 bases, J lost 2 bases, and 12 bases lay in between. Germline lookup yields CDR1 LGHNA and CDR2 YSLEER. This CDR3 has 14 amino acids. CDR3 loop: CASSLRTTAYEQYF. CDR3 nucleotide sequence: TGCGCCAGCAGCCTCCGGACTACCGCCTACGAGCAGTACTTC.

The chain is built from TRBV19 and TRBJ2-1; the match to TRBD2 covers 10 bases. Trimming cost V 1 base and J 2 bases; bases outside gene matches: 5. Germline loops: CDR1 LNHDA, CDR2 SQIVND (reference sequence). This CDR3 has 17 residues. The CDR3 region is CASSIVGLAQPYNEQFF. For the CDR3, the DNA is TGTGCCAGTAGTATAGTGGGACTAGCGCAACCCTACAATGAGCAGTTCTTC. Filled out from reference TRBV19 and TRBJ2-1, the complete variable domain reads DGGITQSPKYLFRKEGQNVTLSCEQNLNHDAMYWYRQDPGQGLRLIYYSQIVNDFQKGDIAEGYSVSREKKESFPLTVTSAQKNPTAFYLCASSIVGLAQPYNEQFFGPGTRLTVL.

The chain is built from TRBV2 and TRBJ1-4, with no clear D. V was pared by 1 base and J by 10 bases, with 16 bases between. This CDR3 has 15 residues. Germline assignment: CDR1 SNHLY and CDR2 FYNNEI. CDR3 amino acids: CASSEVEGAGAKLFF. In nucleotides, the CDR3 is TGTGCCAGCAGTGAAGTTGAGGGAGCGGGAGCAAAACTGTTTTTT. Using reference TRBV2 and TRBJ1-4 for the parts outside the CDR3, the full variable domain is EPEVTQTPSHQVTQMGQEVILRCVPISNHLYFYWYRQILGQKVEFLVSFYNNEISEKSEIFDDQFSVERPDGSNFTLKIRSTKLEDSAMYFCASSEVEGAGAKLFFGSGTQLSVL.

This chain joins TRBV19 and TRBJ1-4, with D unclear. The V and J ends lost 6 bases and 6 bases respectively, with 29 bases between them. Germline assignment: CDR1 LNHDA and CDR2 SQIVND (reference sequence). This CDR3 is 19 amino acids long. CDR3 nucleotides: TGTGCCAGTAGCACGGAGATCCCTCAAGCCCAGAACCCATATGAAAAACTGTTTTTT. This translates into CASSTEIPQAQNPYEKLFF.

V and J are TRBV10-2 and TRBJ2-2; 9 nucleotides line up with TRBD1. Germline V gene sequence: CDR1 WSHSY, CDR2 SAAADI. The ends lost 6 bases at V and 7 bases at J; junction bases unmatched: 12. The CDR3 runs to 16 residues. The CDR3 bases are TGCGCCAGCAGGCCTAGGACAGGGGACGAGGGCGGGGAGCTGTTTTTT. Its protein is CASRPRTGDEGGELFF.

The J gene is TRBJ1-2, the V gene TRBV3-1 (or the pseudogene TRBV3-2); D is perhaps TRBD1 (6 bases). Trimming stripped 6 bases from V and 0 bases from J, with 17 bases between. Per germline, CDR1 LGHDT and CDR2 YNNKEL (reference sequence). The CDR3 loop spans 16 amino acids. CDR3 in amino acids: CASRDTKTGANYGYTF. The CDR3 DNA sequence: TGTGCCAGCAGAGACACAAAGACAGGAGCTAACTATGGCTACACCTTC.

The chain joins TRBV7-2 to TRBJ2-3, with D possibly matching TRBD1 (5 bases). Trimming removed 2 bases from V and 4 bases from J, with 13 bases in between. The CDR3 length is 15 residues. Per the germline V gene, CDR1 is SGHTA and CDR2 is FQGNSA. CDR3 nucleotides: TGTGCCAGCAGCTTAAAGGCCAGGGCGGCAGATACGCAGTATTTT. This gives the protein CASSLKARAADTQYF.

The CDR3 DNA follows: TGTGCCAGCAGTGAATCACTAGCGGGAGGACCTGATTACGAGCAGTACTTC. Translated: CASSESLAGGPDYEQYF. This chain joins TRBV6-1 and TRBJ2-7; 12 positions agree with TRBD2. In germline, CDR1 is MNHNS, CDR2 SASEGT. The J segment lost 4 bases and the V segment lost 2 bases, leaving 9 bases of the junction unmatched. The CDR3 runs to 17 residues.

The rearrangement uses TRBV27 and TRBJ2-7, with 9 bases matching TRBD2. Looked up from germline, CDR1 is MNHEY and CDR2 is SMNVEV (reference sequence). The length of the CDR3 is 15 residues. Trimming cost V 0 bases and J 4 bases; bases outside gene matches: 4. CDR3 loop: CASSLSAGGPYEQYF. CDR3 in DNA: TGTGCCAGCAGTTTATCGGCGGGAGGGCCTTACGAGCAGTACTTC.

The table lists this clone with a count of one. The chain recombines TRBV6-9 with TRBJ1-5; D is possibly TRBD1 (6 bases). The V end lost 2 bases, the J end lost 4 bases, and 12 bases lay between the germline ends. The CDR3 sequence is 15 residues long. Germline V CDR1 and CDR2: MNHGY, SVAAGI. DNA for the CDR3: TGTGCCAGCAGTTATATGGACAGACGAAATCAGCCCCAGCATTTT. Translated: CASSYMDRRNQPQHF.

The chain employs TRBV7-6 and TRBJ2-3, with a tentative D call TRBD2 (7 bases). CDR1 is SGHVS, CDR2 FNYEAQ, per germline. The CDR3 totals 15 residues. The V end lost 5 bases, the J end lost 4 bases, and 16 bases lay between the germline ends. CDR3 amino acids: CASSPWGGAPDTQYF. The CDR3 nucleotides read TGTGCCAGCAGCCCATGGGGGGGGGCCCCAGATACGCAGTATTTT.

The V call is TRBV6-6, the J call TRBJ1-2; TRBD1 might be the D (5 bases). The CDR3 consists of 14 residues. V lost 4 bases and J lost 4, with 13 bases in between. Germline CDR1 is MNHNY and CDR2 is SVGAGI (reference sequence). CDR3 amino acids: CASSFLTESYGYTF. CDR3 nucleotides: TGTGCCAGCAGTTTCCTGACAGAGTCCTATGGCTACACCTTC.

This chain's CDR3 is CASSGTGLAGGHSTDTQYF. The CDR3 nucleotides read TGTGCCAGCAGTGGAACGGGACTAGCGGGGGGGCATAGCACAGATACGCAGTATTTT. The rearrangement uses TRBV2 and TRBJ2-3; TRBD2 aligns across 16 bases. The V gene end was trimmed by 4 bases and the J gene end by 0 bases; junction bases not matched to a gene: 7. Germline CDR1 and CDR2: SNHLY and FYNNEI. The CDR3 covers 19 residues.

This sequence joins TRBV14 and TRBJ1-6; D remains unclear. V lost 5 bases to trimming and J lost 8 bases, with 10 bases between them. In germline, CDR1 is SGHDN, CDR2 FVKESK. The CDR3 runs 13 residues. CDR3 protein: CASSSRMDSPLHF. The CDR3 nucleotides read TGTGCCAGCAGCAGCCGCATGGATTCACCCCTCCACTTT.

This chain links TRBV24-1 with TRBJ1-5; no firm D call. The CDR3 extends over 14 amino acids. Germline assignment: CDR1 KGHDR and CDR2 SFDVKD. Deletions cut 4 bases from V and 0 bases from J, with 6 bases between. CDR3 sequence reads: CATSELDSNQPQHF. The CDR3 DNA follows: TGTGCCACCAGTGAACTAGATAGCAATCAGCCCCAGCATTTT.

This rearrangement joins TRBV9 to TRBJ2-1, with TRBD2 matching 7 bases. Germline CDR1 reads SGDLS; CDR2 reads YYNGEE. The ends lost 0 bases at V and 4 bases at J; junction bases unmatched: 4. The CDR3 spans 15 residues. CDR3 loop: CASSVGAGPYNEQFF. The CDR3 DNA is TGTGCCAGCAGCGTAGGAGCGGGGCCTTACAATGAGCAGTTCTTC.

The CDR3 reads CASSPSGRAQDTQYF. The DNA of the CDR3 is TGTGCCAGTAGCCCCAGCGGGAGGGCCCAAGATACGCAGTATTTT. V gene TRBV19 combines with J gene TRBJ2-3, with 10 bases lining up with TRBD2. Trimming cost V 6 bases and J 5 bases; bases outside gene matches: 8. The CDR3 consists of 15 residues. Germline values: CDR1 LNHDA, CDR2 SQIVND (reference sequence).

The chain joins TRBV27 to TRBJ1-2; 7 bases align to TRBD1. CDR1 is MNHEY, CDR2 SMNVEV, per germline (reference sequence). This CDR3 is 14 amino acids long. With 6 bases clipped from V and 3 bases from J, the junction kept 7 bases outside the gene matches. CDR3 coding DNA: TGTGCCAGCAGCCGCAGGGGGGATGACTATGGCTACACCTTC. Residues: CASSRRGDDYGYTF.

The rearrangement uses TRBV7-2 and TRBJ2-7; 11 positions agree with TRBD1. CDR1 is SGHTA and CDR2 is FQGNSA in the germline V gene. V shed 2 bases and J 7 bases; nucleotides not matched to a gene: 7. This CDR3 region has 15 residues. The CDR3 nucleotides are TGTGCCAGCAGCTTAATGGGACAGGGGGTAGGGGAGCAGTACTTC. As protein: CASSLMGQGVGEQYF.

The rearrangement joins TRBV5-1 to TRBJ1-1, with 8 positions matching TRBD1. This CDR3 contains 13 residues. The V segment lost 4 bases and the J segment 4 bases; nucleotides outside the gene matches: 3. Per the germline V gene, CDR1 is SGHRS and CDR2 is YFSETQ. Here the CDR3 reads CASSVDRGTEAFF. CDR3 in DNA: TGCGCCAGCAGCGTTGACAGGGGCACTGAAGCTTTCTTT.

This chain joins TRBV21-1 and TRBJ1-4. TRBV21-1 is assigned pseudogene status. There are 18 residues in the CDR3. In DNA form, the CDR3 reads TGTGCCAGCAGCAAAGCGGGCCTGGGGGGAGCTACTAATGAAAAACTGTTTTTT. This sequence encodes CASSKAGLGGATNEKLFF.

The chain employs TRBV15 and TRBJ1-1; D remains unclear. This CDR3 is built from 15 residues. Trimming took off 5 bases at V and 0 bases at J, with 13 bases between the two ends. Germline CDR1 reads LNHNV; CDR2 reads YYDKDF (reference sequence). CDR3 in DNA: TGTGCCACCAGCCTTCGCCGGGGAGTGAACACTGAAGCTTTCTTT. Translated: CATSLRRGVNTEAFF.

On this clone itself: Distinct nucleotide sequences in the sample also encode this CDR3. J is TRBJ2-7 and V is TRBV14; no clear D gene. V was clipped by 0 bases and J by 3 bases, with 6 bases between them. The CDR3 covers 13 residues. Germline CDR1 reads SGHDN; CDR2 reads FVKESK. DNA of the CDR3: TGTGCCAGCAGCCAAGACAGAGGCTACGAGCAGTACTTC. Protein: CASSQDRGYEQYF.